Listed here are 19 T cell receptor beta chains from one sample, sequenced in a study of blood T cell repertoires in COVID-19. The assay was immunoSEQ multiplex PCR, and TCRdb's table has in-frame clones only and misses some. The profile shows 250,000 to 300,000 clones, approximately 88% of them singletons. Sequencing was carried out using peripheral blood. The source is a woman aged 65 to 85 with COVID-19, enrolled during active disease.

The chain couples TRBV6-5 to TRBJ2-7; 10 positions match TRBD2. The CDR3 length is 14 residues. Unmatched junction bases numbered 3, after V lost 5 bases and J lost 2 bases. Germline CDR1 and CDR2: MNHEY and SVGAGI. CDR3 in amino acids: CASSRTSGTYEQYF. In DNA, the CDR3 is TGTGCCAGCAGTCGGACTAGCGGTACCTACGAGCAGTACTTC.

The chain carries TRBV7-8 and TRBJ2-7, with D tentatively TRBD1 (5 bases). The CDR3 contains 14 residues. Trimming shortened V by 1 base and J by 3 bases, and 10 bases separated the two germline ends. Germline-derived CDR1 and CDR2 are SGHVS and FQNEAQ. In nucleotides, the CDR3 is TGTGCCAGCAGCTTAGGGACAAGTATCTACGAGCAGTACTTC. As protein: CASSLGTSIYEQYF.

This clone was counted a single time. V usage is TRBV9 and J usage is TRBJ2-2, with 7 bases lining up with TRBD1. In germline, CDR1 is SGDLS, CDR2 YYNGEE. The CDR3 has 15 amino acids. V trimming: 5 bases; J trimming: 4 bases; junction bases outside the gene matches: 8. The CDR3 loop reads CASSTTGAATGELFF. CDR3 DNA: TGTGCCAGCAGTACTACAGGGGCTGCCACCGGGGAGCTGTTTTTT.

Here the CDR3 reads CASSPRIAGGANEQFF. The CDR3 nucleotides are TGTGCCAGCAGCCCCAGGATAGCGGGAGGTGCAAATGAGCAGTTCTTC. The chain is built from TRBV7-2 and TRBJ2-1; 10 positions match TRBD2. From germline, CDR1 is SGHTA and CDR2 FQGNSA. The junction had 11 bases not matched to a gene; V was cut back by 5 bases and J by 7 bases. There are 16 residues in the CDR3.

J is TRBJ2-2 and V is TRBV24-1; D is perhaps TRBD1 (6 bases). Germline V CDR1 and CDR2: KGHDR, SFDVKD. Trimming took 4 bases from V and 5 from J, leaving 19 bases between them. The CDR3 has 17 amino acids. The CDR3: CATSDLSRGRDTGELFF. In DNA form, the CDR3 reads TGTGCCACCAGTGACCTTTCGAGGGGGAGAGATACCGGGGAGCTGTTTTTT.

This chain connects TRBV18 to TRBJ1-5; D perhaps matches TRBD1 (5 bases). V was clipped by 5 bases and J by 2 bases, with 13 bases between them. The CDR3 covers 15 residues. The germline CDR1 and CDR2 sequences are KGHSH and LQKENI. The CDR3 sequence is CASSSQEGGNQPQHF. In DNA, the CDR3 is TGTGCCAGCTCATCACAGGAAGGGGGCAATCAGCCCCAGCATTTT.

The CDR3 loop is CASSVATPEVGNQPQHF. CDR3 DNA sequence: TGTGCCAGCAGCGTAGCTACTCCGGAGGTGGGTAATCAGCCCCAGCATTTT. The V call is TRBV9, the J call TRBJ1-5; D ambiguous. V lost 0 bases and J lost 4, with 17 bases in between. There are 17 residues in the CDR3. The germline V gene encodes CDR1 SGDLS and CDR2 YYNGEE.

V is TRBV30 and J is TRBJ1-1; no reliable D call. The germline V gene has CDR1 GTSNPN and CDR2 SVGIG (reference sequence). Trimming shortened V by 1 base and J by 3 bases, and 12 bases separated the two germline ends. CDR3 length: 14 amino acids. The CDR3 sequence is CAWSGVAKDTEAFF. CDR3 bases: TGTGCCTGGAGTGGGGTAGCGAAAGACACTGAAGCTTTCTTT.

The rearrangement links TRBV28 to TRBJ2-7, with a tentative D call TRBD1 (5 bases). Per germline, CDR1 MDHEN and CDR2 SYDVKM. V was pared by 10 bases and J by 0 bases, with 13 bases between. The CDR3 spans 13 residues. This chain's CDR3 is CATWGRSSYEQYF. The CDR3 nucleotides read TGTGCCACCTGGGGCAGGAGCTCCTACGAGCAGTACTTC.

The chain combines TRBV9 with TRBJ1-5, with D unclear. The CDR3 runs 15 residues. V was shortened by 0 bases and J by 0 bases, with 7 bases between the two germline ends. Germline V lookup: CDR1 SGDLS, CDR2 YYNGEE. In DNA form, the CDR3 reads TGTGCCAGCAGCGTAGTACATTATAGCAATCAGCCCCAGCATTTT. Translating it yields CASSVVHYSNQPQHF.

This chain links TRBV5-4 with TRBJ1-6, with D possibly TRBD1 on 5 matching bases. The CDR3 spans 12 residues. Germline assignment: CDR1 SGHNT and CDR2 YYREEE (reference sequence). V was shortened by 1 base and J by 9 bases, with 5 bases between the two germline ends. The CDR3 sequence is CASSLQGSPLHF. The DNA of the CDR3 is TGTGCCAGCAGCTTGCAGGGTTCACCCCTCCACTTT.

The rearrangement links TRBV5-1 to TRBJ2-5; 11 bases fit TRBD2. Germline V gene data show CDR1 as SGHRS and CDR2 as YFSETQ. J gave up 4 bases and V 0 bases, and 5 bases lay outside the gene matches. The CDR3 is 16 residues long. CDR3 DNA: TGCGCCAGCAGCTTGGCCGGTAGCGGGAGGGGAGAGACCCAGTACTTC. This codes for CASSLAGSGRGETQYF.

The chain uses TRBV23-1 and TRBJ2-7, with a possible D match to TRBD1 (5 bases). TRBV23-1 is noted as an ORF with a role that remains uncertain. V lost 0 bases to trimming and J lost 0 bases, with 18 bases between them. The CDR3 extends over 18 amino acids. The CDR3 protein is CASSQSKRQNESSYEQYF. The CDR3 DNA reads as TGCGCCAGCAGTCAATCAAAGCGACAGAACGAAAGCTCCTACGAGCAGTACTTC.

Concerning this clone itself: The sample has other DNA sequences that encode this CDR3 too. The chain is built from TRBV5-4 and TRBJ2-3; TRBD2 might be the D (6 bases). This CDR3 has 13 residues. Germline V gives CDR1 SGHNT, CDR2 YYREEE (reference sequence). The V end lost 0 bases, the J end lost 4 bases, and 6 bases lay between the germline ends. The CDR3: CASSLGGADTQYF. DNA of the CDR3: TGTGCCAGCAGCTTGGGGGGGGCAGATACGCAGTATTTT. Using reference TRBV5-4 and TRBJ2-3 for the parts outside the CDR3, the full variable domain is ETGVTQSPTHLIKTRGQQVTLRCSSQSGHNTVSWYQQALGQGPQFIFQYYREEENGRGNFPPRFSGLQFPNYSSELNVNALELDDSALYLCASSLGGADTQYFGPGTRLTVL.

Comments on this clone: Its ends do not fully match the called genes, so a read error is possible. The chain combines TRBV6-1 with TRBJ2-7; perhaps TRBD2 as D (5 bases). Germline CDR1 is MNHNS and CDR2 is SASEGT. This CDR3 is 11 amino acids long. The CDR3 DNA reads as TGTGCCAGCAGTGAAGCCCCCGTGCGGGACTTC. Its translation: CASSEAPVRDF.

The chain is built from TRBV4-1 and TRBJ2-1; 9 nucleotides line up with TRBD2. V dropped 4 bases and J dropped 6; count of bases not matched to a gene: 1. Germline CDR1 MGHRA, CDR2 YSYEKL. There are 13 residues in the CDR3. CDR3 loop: CASSPLAGNEQFF. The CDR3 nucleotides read TGCGCCAGCAGCCCACTAGCGGGCAATGAGCAGTTCTTC.

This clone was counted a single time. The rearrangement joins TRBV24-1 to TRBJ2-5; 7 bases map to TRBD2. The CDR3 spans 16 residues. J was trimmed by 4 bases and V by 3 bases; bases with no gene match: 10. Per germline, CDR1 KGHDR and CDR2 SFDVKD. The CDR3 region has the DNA TGTGCCACCAGTGATGATGGACCCGGGGGGAGAGAGACCCAGTACTTC. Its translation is CATSDDGPGGRETQYF.

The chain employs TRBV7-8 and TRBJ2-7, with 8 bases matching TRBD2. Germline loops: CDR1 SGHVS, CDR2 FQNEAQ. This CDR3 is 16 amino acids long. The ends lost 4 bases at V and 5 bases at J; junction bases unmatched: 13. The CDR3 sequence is CASSYGGLAVYHEQYF. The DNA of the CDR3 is TGTGCCAGCAGCTACGGCGGACTAGCTGTCTACCACGAGCAGTACTTC.

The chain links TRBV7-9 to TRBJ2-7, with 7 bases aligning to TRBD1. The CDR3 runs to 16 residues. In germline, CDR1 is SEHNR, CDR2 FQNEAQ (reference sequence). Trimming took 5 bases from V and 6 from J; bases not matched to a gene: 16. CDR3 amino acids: CASSPPRGQPQGEQYF. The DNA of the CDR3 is TGTGCCAGCAGCCCCCCCAGGGGACAGCCTCAAGGCGAGCAGTACTTC.